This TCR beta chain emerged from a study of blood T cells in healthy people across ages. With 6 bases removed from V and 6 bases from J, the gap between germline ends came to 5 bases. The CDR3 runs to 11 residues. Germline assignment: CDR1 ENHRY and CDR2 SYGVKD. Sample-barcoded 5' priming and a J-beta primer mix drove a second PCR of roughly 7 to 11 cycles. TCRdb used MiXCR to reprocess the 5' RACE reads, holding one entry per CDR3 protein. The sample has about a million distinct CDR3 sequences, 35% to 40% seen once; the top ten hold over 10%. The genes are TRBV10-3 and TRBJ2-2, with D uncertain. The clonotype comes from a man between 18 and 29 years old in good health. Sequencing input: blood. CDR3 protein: CAISAAGELFF. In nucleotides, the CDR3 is TGTGCCATCAGCGCGGCCGGGGAGCTGTTTTTT.